This entry concerns a single T cell receptor (beta chain). Data came from immunoSEQ multiplex PCR; TCRdb stores just in-frame clones and leaves some out. The data show around 100,000 clones, around 87% seen once. The data were obtained in a study of blood T cell repertoires in COVID-19. Germline CDR1 is MGHRA and CDR2 is YSYEKL. The trim removed 3 bases at V and 5 bases at J, leaving 5 bases unmatched. The CDR3 contains 15 residues. The V call is TRBV4-1, the J call TRBJ1-1, with 11 bases matching TRBD1. The TCR originated in a human donor in a cohort sampled during active COVID-19. The sample was peripheral blood. The CDR3, as DNA: TGCGCCAGCAGCCAGGGACAGGGGGTAGAGACTGAAGCTTTCTTT. Amino acid sequence: CASSQGQGVETEAFF.